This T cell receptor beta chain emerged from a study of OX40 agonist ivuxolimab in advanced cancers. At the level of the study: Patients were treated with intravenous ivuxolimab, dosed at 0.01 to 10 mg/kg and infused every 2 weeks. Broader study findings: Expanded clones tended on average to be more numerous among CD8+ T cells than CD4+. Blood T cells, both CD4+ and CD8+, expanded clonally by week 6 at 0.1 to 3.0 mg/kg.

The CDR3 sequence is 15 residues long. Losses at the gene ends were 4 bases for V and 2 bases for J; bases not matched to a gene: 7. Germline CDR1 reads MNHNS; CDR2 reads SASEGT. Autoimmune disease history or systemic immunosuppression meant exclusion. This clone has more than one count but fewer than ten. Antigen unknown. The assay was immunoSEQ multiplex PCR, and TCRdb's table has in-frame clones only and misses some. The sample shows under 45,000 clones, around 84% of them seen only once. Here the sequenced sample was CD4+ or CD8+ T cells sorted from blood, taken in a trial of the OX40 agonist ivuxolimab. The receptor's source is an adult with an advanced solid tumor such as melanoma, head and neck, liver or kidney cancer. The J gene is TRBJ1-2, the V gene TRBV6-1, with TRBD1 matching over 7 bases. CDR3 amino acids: CASSAQMTGNYGYTF. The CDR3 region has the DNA TGTGCCAGCAGTGCACAAATGACAGGGAACTATGGCTACACCTTC.